A selection of T cell receptor beta chains follows, all from one sample in a study of vaccination and CD4 T cells after COVID-19. What these receptors recognize is not known. TCRdb analysed the PCR reads with MiXCR anew, one entry per CDR3 protein. The sample yields over 10,000 distinct CDR3 sequences, about a third seen once. The sample comprised CD4+ T cells from blood, cultured in vitro. The receptors stem from a human donor who had recovered from COVID-19. Each CDR3 is given with its conserved first and last residue. D genes are given only for firm matches. Part of the rows lack a size; the others show once, few, many or a class for expanded clones.

cdr3_nt: TGTGCCAGCAGCTTAGATCAGGGTGTCGAGCAGTTCTTC
cdr3_aa: CASSLDQGVEQFF
cdr3_length: 13
d_call: -
j_call: TRBJ2-1
clone_size: few
v_call: TRBV11-2

cdr3_nt: TGTGCCATCAGTTTTCAGGGGAGGAACACTGAAGCTTTCTTT
cdr3_aa: CAISFQGRNTEAFF
cdr3_length: 14
d_call: -
j_call: TRBJ1-1
clone_size: -
v_call: TRBV10-3

cdr3_nt: TGTGCCAGCAGTGAAGGGGGCCAGACGGGCTATGGCTACACCTTC
cdr3_aa: CASSEGGQTGYGYTF
cdr3_length: 15
d_call: -
j_call: TRBJ1-2
clone_size: -
v_call: TRBV6-1

cdr3_nt: TGCGCCAGCAGCCCGGGACTAGCCTACGAGCAGTACTTC
cdr3_aa: CASSPGLAYEQYF
cdr3_length: 13
d_call: TRBD2
j_call: TRBJ2-7
clone_size: few
v_call: TRBV5-1

cdr3_nt: TGCGCCAGCAGCGGGGGCCAGGGCTACCAAGAGACCCAGTACTTC
cdr3_aa: CASSGGQGYQETQYF
cdr3_length: 15
d_call: -
j_call: TRBJ2-5
clone_size: -
v_call: TRBV5-1

cdr3_nt: TGTGCCAGCAGCCCCCCCGGGGCGGGGGACCACAATGAGCAGTTCTTC
cdr3_aa: CASSPPGAGDHNEQFF
cdr3_length: 16
d_call: TRBD2
j_call: TRBJ2-1
clone_size: -
v_call: TRBV7-9

cdr3_nt: TGTGCCAGCAGTGAGGGGGAGTCCTACAATGAGCAGTTCTTC
cdr3_aa: CASSEGESYNEQFF
cdr3_length: 14
d_call: -
j_call: TRBJ2-1
clone_size: -
v_call: TRBV2

cdr3_nt: TGTGCCAGCAGTGCAACCCGGACGGGGGATACGCAGTATTTT
cdr3_aa: CASSATRTGDTQYF
cdr3_length: 14
d_call: -
j_call: TRBJ2-3
clone_size: -
v_call: TRBV2

cdr3_nt: TGTGCCAGCAGTGAGGTCCTATGGGAGCAGTACTTC
cdr3_aa: CASSEVLWEQYF
cdr3_length: 12
d_call: -
j_call: TRBJ2-7
clone_size: -
v_call: TRBV6-1

cdr3_nt: TGTGCCACCAGCTTAAGGGGACAGCTCGGCAATCAGCCCCAGCATTTT
cdr3_aa: CATSLRGQLGNQPQHF
cdr3_length: 16
d_call: TRBD1
j_call: TRBJ1-5
clone_size: -
v_call: TRBV15

cdr3_nt: TGTGCCAGTACCAGCCGGGCAGAAAACATTCAGTACTTC
cdr3_aa: CASTSRAENIQYF
cdr3_length: 13
d_call: -
j_call: TRBJ2-4
clone_size: -
v_call: TRBV19

cdr3_nt: TGTGCCAGCAGTCCTCGACAGGGGAACACTGAAGCTTTCTTT
cdr3_aa: CASSPRQGNTEAFF
cdr3_length: 14
d_call: TRBD1
j_call: TRBJ1-1
clone_size: -
v_call: TRBV12-3/TRBV12-4

cdr3_nt: TGTGCCAGCAGCTTGTTGGGTAATTGGGGAAACACTGAAGCTTTCTTT
cdr3_aa: CASSLLGNWGNTEAFF
cdr3_length: 16
d_call: -
j_call: TRBJ1-1
clone_size: -
v_call: TRBV5-8

cdr3_nt: TGCGCCAGCAGCCAAGCTTTTTCCGTCCAGAGTGCTAACTATGGCTACACCTTC
cdr3_aa: CASSQAFSVQSANYGYTF
cdr3_length: 18
d_call: -
j_call: TRBJ1-2
clone_size: -
v_call: TRBV4-3

cdr3_nt: TGTGCCCCAGGGTTCTCCTACGAGCAGTACTTC
cdr3_aa: CAPGFSYEQYF
cdr3_length: 11
d_call: -
j_call: TRBJ2-7
clone_size: -
v_call: TRBV6-1

cdr3_nt: TGCAGTGCTCCAAGCCGGACCGAGCAGTACTTC
cdr3_aa: CSAPSRTEQYF
cdr3_length: 11
d_call: -
j_call: TRBJ2-7
clone_size: -
v_call: TRBV20-1

cdr3_nt: TGTGCCAGTAGTATAGATCCCCCGTTCGCCGGGGAGCTGTTTTTT
cdr3_aa: CASSIDPPFAGELFF
cdr3_length: 15
d_call: -
j_call: TRBJ2-2
clone_size: -
v_call: TRBV19

cdr3_nt: TGTGCCCGGAGTGTAGGGGGGATCCAGCCCCAGCATTTT
cdr3_aa: CARSVGGIQPQHF
cdr3_length: 13
d_call: -
j_call: TRBJ1-5
clone_size: -
v_call: TRBV30

cdr3_nt: TGTGCCAGCAGCTTAGCTGTGGGGACATACAGCTCCTACGAGCAGTACTTC
cdr3_aa: CASSLAVGTYSSYEQYF
cdr3_length: 17
d_call: -
j_call: TRBJ2-7
clone_size: few
v_call: TRBV7-2

cdr3_nt: TGTGCCAGTGGCGGGGACGCTCGTCCGGCCCAGTACTTC
cdr3_aa: CASGGDARPAQYF
cdr3_length: 13
d_call: -
j_call: TRBJ2-5
clone_size: few
v_call: TRBV19

cdr3_nt: TGTGCCAGCAGTTTAAGGGCAATGGGGCAGTTCTTC
cdr3_aa: CASSLRAMGQFF
cdr3_length: 12
d_call: -
j_call: TRBJ2-1
clone_size: -
v_call: TRBV28

cdr3_nt: TGTGCCAGCAGTTCCCCGTATAGCGGAGAGTACGAGCAGTACTTC
cdr3_aa: CASSSPYSGEYEQYF
cdr3_length: 15
d_call: -
j_call: TRBJ2-7
clone_size: -
v_call: TRBV27

cdr3_nt: TGTGCCAGCAGTTTAGGACAGGGCCTAGATACGCAGTATTTT
cdr3_aa: CASSLGQGLDTQYF
cdr3_length: 14
d_call: TRBD1
j_call: TRBJ2-3
clone_size: -
v_call: TRBV7-7

cdr3_nt: TGTGCCACCAGCAGAGACCCAGTAACAGATACGCAGTATTTT
cdr3_aa: CATSRDPVTDTQYF
cdr3_length: 14
d_call: -
j_call: TRBJ2-3
clone_size: -
v_call: TRBV15

cdr3_nt: TGTGCCAGCAGATATAACAATGAGCAGTTCTTC
cdr3_aa: CASRYNNEQFF
cdr3_length: 11
d_call: -
j_call: TRBJ2-1
clone_size: -
v_call: TRBV6-1

cdr3_nt: TGTGCCAGCACTTCACAGGGGCTAGCTAATGAAAAACTGTTTTTT
cdr3_aa: CASTSQGLANEKLFF
cdr3_length: 15
d_call: TRBD1
j_call: TRBJ1-4
clone_size: few
v_call: TRBV27

cdr3_nt: TGTGCCACCGCCGGGGCGGGCCCTTACGAGCAGTACTTC
cdr3_aa: CATAGAGPYEQYF
cdr3_length: 13
d_call: -
j_call: TRBJ2-7
clone_size: -
v_call: TRBV28

cdr3_nt: TGTGCCAGCAGTTTATGGGGGGCCAAGGGCTACACCTTC
cdr3_aa: CASSLWGAKGYTF
cdr3_length: 13
d_call: -
j_call: TRBJ1-2
clone_size: few
v_call: TRBV12-3/TRBV12-4

cdr3_nt: TGCAGTGCTAGTCGCAACAGGGTGGATATTGAGACCCAGTACTTC
cdr3_aa: CSASRNRVDIETQYF
cdr3_length: 15
d_call: -
j_call: TRBJ2-5
clone_size: -
v_call: TRBV20-1

cdr3_nt: TGTGCCAGCAGCAAAGGAGGACAGAGAAACACCGGGGAGCTGTTTTTT
cdr3_aa: CASSKGGQRNTGELFF
cdr3_length: 16
d_call: -
j_call: TRBJ2-2
clone_size: -
v_call: TRBV21-1

cdr3_nt: TGTGCCAGCCAAGACGGAGGCCCCTACGAGCAGTACTTC
cdr3_aa: CASQDGGPYEQYF
cdr3_length: 13
d_call: -
j_call: TRBJ2-7
clone_size: -
v_call: TRBV2

cdr3_nt: TGTGCCAGCAGTTTAGGAACTGTCTCCTACAATGAGCAGTTCTTC
cdr3_aa: CASSLGTVSYNEQFF
cdr3_length: 15
d_call: -
j_call: TRBJ2-1
clone_size: -
v_call: TRBV12-3/TRBV12-4

cdr3_nt: TGTGCCATCAGTGGAGCTAGCGGAGACACAGATACGCAGTATTTT
cdr3_aa: CAISGASGDTDTQYF
cdr3_length: 15
d_call: TRBD2
j_call: TRBJ2-3
clone_size: -
v_call: TRBV10-3

cdr3_nt: TGTGCCATCAGTGAGTCGAGCCGGGGGCAAAACACCGGGGAGCTGTTTTTT
cdr3_aa: CAISESSRGQNTGELFF
cdr3_length: 17
d_call: -
j_call: TRBJ2-2
clone_size: -
v_call: TRBV10-3

cdr3_nt: TGTGCCAGCAGACGCGGACAGGGGGGGAGGACCTATAATTCACCCCTCCACTTT
cdr3_aa: CASRRGQGGRTYNSPLHF
cdr3_length: 18
d_call: TRBD1
j_call: TRBJ1-6
clone_size: -
v_call: TRBV5-4

cdr3_nt: TGTGCCAGCAGCAGGGGGCTAGGAGAGACCCAGTACTTC
cdr3_aa: CASSRGLGETQYF
cdr3_length: 13
d_call: TRBD1
j_call: TRBJ2-5
clone_size: few
v_call: TRBV7-8

cdr3_nt: TGTGCCAGCAATACACCGGGGCACGAGCAGTACTTC
cdr3_aa: CASNTPGHEQYF
cdr3_length: 12
d_call: -
j_call: TRBJ2-7
clone_size: -
v_call: TRBV12-3/TRBV12-4

cdr3_nt: TGTGCCAGCAGCGCGGGGACACACCCTGGCAATGAGCAGTTCTTC
cdr3_aa: CASSAGTHPGNEQFF
cdr3_length: 15
d_call: -
j_call: TRBJ2-1
clone_size: -
v_call: TRBV9

cdr3_nt: TGTGCCAGCAGCTTAGTTTTACAGACCTTCAATTCACCCCTCCACTTT
cdr3_aa: CASSLVLQTFNSPLHF
cdr3_length: 16
d_call: -
j_call: TRBJ1-6
clone_size: -
v_call: TRBV7-8

cdr3_nt: TGTGCCAGCAGCTTGGGCCAGACCTTCCAAGAGACCCAGTACTTC
cdr3_aa: CASSLGQTFQETQYF
cdr3_length: 15
d_call: -
j_call: TRBJ2-5
clone_size: -
v_call: TRBV5-5

cdr3_nt: TGCAGTGCTGACTTTAGGACTGAAGCTTTCTTT
cdr3_aa: CSADFRTEAFF
cdr3_length: 11
d_call: -
j_call: TRBJ1-1
clone_size: few
v_call: TRBV20-1

cdr3_nt: TGTGCCAGCAGCTTGGTTGTGGGAAACGGGGAGCTGTTTTTT
cdr3_aa: CASSLVVGNGELFF
cdr3_length: 14
d_call: -
j_call: TRBJ2-2
clone_size: few
v_call: TRBV5-4

cdr3_nt: TGTGCCAGCAGTCGCACAGATACGCAGTATTTT
cdr3_aa: CASSRTDTQYF
cdr3_length: 11
d_call: -
j_call: TRBJ2-3
clone_size: -
v_call: TRBV12-3/TRBV12-4

cdr3_nt: TGTGCCAGCAGCTTACGACCTCTCCCTCAGAGCTCCTACGAGCAGTACTTC
cdr3_aa: CASSLRPLPQSSYEQYF
cdr3_length: 17
d_call: -
j_call: TRBJ2-7
clone_size: few
v_call: TRBV7-9

cdr3_nt: TGCGCCAGCGGGAGCGGGGATGACACAGATACGCAGTATTTT
cdr3_aa: CASGSGDDTDTQYF
cdr3_length: 14
d_call: TRBD2
j_call: TRBJ2-3
clone_size: -
v_call: TRBV5-1

cdr3_nt: TGTGCCAGCAGTCAGGGACTAGTTGGTACGCAGTATTTT
cdr3_aa: CASSQGLVGTQYF
cdr3_length: 13
d_call: TRBD2
j_call: TRBJ2-3
clone_size: -
v_call: TRBV6-1

cdr3_nt: TGTGCCAGCAGTGACCCAGGGAGAGAGGCCGGGGAGCTGTTTTTT
cdr3_aa: CASSDPGREAGELFF
cdr3_length: 15
d_call: -
j_call: TRBJ2-2
clone_size: -
v_call: TRBV25-1

cdr3_nt: TGTGCCAGCAGCCCTATCAGGACTAAGAACACCGGGGAGCTGTTTTTT
cdr3_aa: CASSPIRTKNTGELFF
cdr3_length: 16
d_call: -
j_call: TRBJ2-2
clone_size: few
v_call: TRBV5-6

cdr3_nt: TGCAGTGCTAGAGACGTAGCGGGAGGAGGATCCTACAATGAGCAGTTCTTC
cdr3_aa: CSARDVAGGGSYNEQFF
cdr3_length: 17
d_call: TRBD2
j_call: TRBJ2-1
clone_size: -
v_call: TRBV20-1

cdr3_nt: TGTGCCACCAGTGGAGGGGGCGATGAGCAGTTCTTC
cdr3_aa: CATSGGGDEQFF
cdr3_length: 12
d_call: TRBD1
j_call: TRBJ2-1
clone_size: -
v_call: TRBV24-1

cdr3_nt: TGCGCCAGCAGCCCCGGATGGATCACAGATACGCAGTATTTT
cdr3_aa: CASSPGWITDTQYF
cdr3_length: 14
d_call: -
j_call: TRBJ2-3
clone_size: -
v_call: TRBV5-1

cdr3_nt: TGTGCCAGCAGTTTCCTCACAAAGACCATTCGGGAGACCCAGTACTTC
cdr3_aa: CASSFLTKTIRETQYF
cdr3_length: 16
d_call: -
j_call: TRBJ2-5
clone_size: few
v_call: TRBV6-5

cdr3_nt: TGTGCCAGCAGTTTGGGACACCAGGGCTACACCTTC
cdr3_aa: CASSLGHQGYTF
cdr3_length: 12
d_call: -
j_call: TRBJ1-2
clone_size: -
v_call: TRBV28